Listed below are T cell receptor beta chains from one sample, sequenced in a study of blood T cell repertoires in COVID-19. Using immunoSEQ multiplex PCR, the repertoire was profiled, and TCRdb retains in-frame clones only, with some absent. The sample consists of roughly 120,000 clones, 75% to 90% of them appearing once. Sequenced sample: peripheral blood. These receptors all come from a human donor in a cohort sampled during active COVID-19. Each CDR3 is given with its conserved first and last residue. A D gene is named only where the DNA matches it firmly. Clone size appears in some rows only: once, few, many, or a class for an expanded clone.

clone_size: .
j_call: TRBJ2-7
v_call: TRBV27
d_call: TRBD1
cdr3_length: 13
cdr3_aa: CASGRQGADEQYF
cdr3_nt: TGTGCCAGCGGACGACAGGGGGCGGACGAGCAGTACTTC

clone_size: few
j_call: TRBJ2-2
v_call: TRBV6-6
d_call: .
cdr3_length: 14
cdr3_aa: CAGRTDHSTGELFF
cdr3_nt: TGTGCCGGTAGGACAGACCATAGTACCGGGGAGCTGTTTTTT

clone_size: .
j_call: TRBJ2-2
v_call: TRBV24-1
d_call: TRBD1
cdr3_length: 16
cdr3_aa: CATSDPGTGRSGELFF
cdr3_nt: TGTGCCACCAGTGACCCGGGGACAGGGCGGTCCGGGGAGCTGTTTTTT

clone_size: once
j_call: TRBJ2-7
v_call: TRBV5-1
d_call: TRBD1
cdr3_length: 14
cdr3_aa: CASRRDTGAYEQYF
cdr3_nt: TGCGCCAGCAGACGGGACACAGGGGCCTACGAGCAGTACTTC

clone_size: .
j_call: TRBJ1-1
v_call: TRBV7-9
d_call: .
cdr3_length: 14
cdr3_aa: CASSLAASGIEAFF
cdr3_nt: TGTGCCAGCAGCTTAGCGGCGTCAGGGATTGAAGCTTTCTTT

clone_size: .
j_call: TRBJ1-1
v_call: TRBV7-2
d_call: .
cdr3_length: 13
cdr3_aa: CASSLGRNTEAFF
cdr3_nt: TGTGCCAGCAGCTTGGGGAGGAACACTGAAGCTTTCTTT

clone_size: .
j_call: TRBJ1-2
v_call: TRBV7-2
d_call: TRBD1
cdr3_length: 14
cdr3_aa: CASSLDRGYYGYTF
cdr3_nt: TGTGCCAGCAGCTTAGACAGGGGATACTATGGCTACACCTTC

clone_size: .
j_call: TRBJ2-7
v_call: TRBV5-4
d_call: TRBD2
cdr3_length: 15
cdr3_aa: CASSLAGTRAYEQYF
cdr3_nt: TGTGCCAGCAGCTTGGCTGGGACTAGAGCCTACGAGCAGTACTTC

clone_size: .
j_call: TRBJ1-2
v_call: TRBV7-9
d_call: .
cdr3_length: 14
cdr3_aa: CASSSGEGRYGYTF
cdr3_nt: TGTGCCAGCAGCTCCGGGGAGGGGCGATATGGCTACACCTTC

clone_size: .
j_call: TRBJ2-3
v_call: TRBV24-1
d_call: TRBD1
cdr3_length: 15
cdr3_aa: CATSDNRDRMDTQYF
cdr3_nt: TGTGCCACCAGTGACAACCGGGACAGGATGGATACGCAGTATTTT

clone_size: once
j_call: TRBJ2-3
v_call: TRBV4-1
d_call: TRBD2
cdr3_length: 18
cdr3_aa: CASSQNTGTSVFSDTQYF
cdr3_nt: TGCGCCAGCAGCCAAAATACCGGGACTAGCGTCTTTTCAGATACGCAGTATTTT

clone_size: .
j_call: TRBJ1-3
v_call: TRBV10-3
d_call: .
cdr3_length: 18
cdr3_aa: CAISESDRPLGWGNTIYF
cdr3_nt: TGTGCCATCAGTGAGTCAGACAGGCCTCTTGGTTGGGGAAACACCATATATTTT

clone_size: .
j_call: TRBJ1-1
v_call: TRBV5-1
d_call: .
cdr3_length: 16
cdr3_aa: CASSLDGQGGGTEAFF
cdr3_nt: TGCGCCAGCAGCTTGGATGGTCAGGGAGGAGGCACTGAAGCTTTCTTT

clone_size: once
j_call: TRBJ1-2
v_call: TRBV21-1
d_call: .
cdr3_length: 17
cdr3_aa: CASSKSDRGFPNYGYTF
cdr3_nt: TGTGCCAGCAGCAAATCGGACAGGGGTTTCCCTAACTATGGCTACACCTTC

clone_size: .
j_call: TRBJ2-3
v_call: TRBV10-3
d_call: TRBD1
cdr3_length: 14
cdr3_aa: CAIRGQASTDTQYF
cdr3_nt: TGTGCCATCAGAGGACAGGCTAGCACAGATACGCAGTATTTT

clone_size: .
j_call: TRBJ2-5
v_call: TRBV29-1
d_call: TRBD1
cdr3_length: 14
cdr3_aa: CSVDPRTGGRTQYF
cdr3_nt: TGCAGCGTTGACCCCCGGACAGGGGGCCGGACCCAGTACTTC

clone_size: few
j_call: TRBJ2-3
v_call: TRBV11-2
d_call: .
cdr3_length: 14
cdr3_aa: CASSLGVSPDTQYF
cdr3_nt: TGTGCCAGCAGCTTAGGGGTTAGCCCAGATACGCAGTATTTT

clone_size: once
j_call: TRBJ2-1
v_call: TRBV2
d_call: TRBD1
cdr3_length: 14
cdr3_aa: CASKRDREYNEQFF
cdr3_nt: TGTGCCAGCAAGCGGGACAGGGAATACAATGAGCAGTTCTTC

clone_size: .
j_call: TRBJ2-2
v_call: TRBV6-1
d_call: .
cdr3_length: 14
cdr3_aa: CASSEVSTGRELFF
cdr3_nt: TGTGCCAGCAGTGAAGTTAGTACGGGAAGGGAGCTGTTTTTT

clone_size: .
j_call: TRBJ1-2
v_call: TRBV29-1
d_call: .
cdr3_length: 13
cdr3_aa: CSVESVAGEGYTF
cdr3_nt: TGCAGCGTTGAAAGTGTGGCAGGGGAGGGCTACACCTTC

clone_size: .
j_call: TRBJ2-7
v_call: TRBV20-1
d_call: .
cdr3_length: 10
cdr3_aa: CSASSYEQYF
cdr3_nt: TGCAGTGCTAGCAGCTACGAGCAGTACTTC

clone_size: .
j_call: TRBJ2-1
v_call: TRBV18
d_call: TRBD2
cdr3_length: 16
cdr3_aa: CASSPRGSGGAYEQFF
cdr3_nt: TGTGCCAGCTCACCACGGGGTAGCGGGGGGGCGTATGAGCAGTTCTTC

clone_size: .
j_call: TRBJ2-2
v_call: TRBV3-1/TRBV3-2
d_call: TRBD2
cdr3_length: 15
cdr3_aa: CASSPTGGKTGELFF
cdr3_nt: TGTGCCAGCAGCCCCACGGGGGGGAAAACCGGGGAGCTGTTTTTT

clone_size: few
j_call: TRBJ1-5
v_call: TRBV5-6
d_call: TRBD1
cdr3_length: 16
cdr3_aa: CASSSQGAYSNQPQHF
cdr3_nt: TGTGCCAGCAGCTCGCAGGGGGCCTATAGCAATCAGCCCCAGCATTTT

clone_size: .
j_call: TRBJ1-3
v_call: TRBV5-1
d_call: .
cdr3_length: 16
cdr3_aa: CASSLVTTGLGNTIYF
cdr3_nt: TGCGCCAGCAGCTTGGTAACTACGGGACTTGGAAACACCATATATTTT

clone_size: .
j_call: TRBJ1-1
v_call: TRBV18
d_call: .
cdr3_length: 13
cdr3_aa: CASSPPTGTEAFF
cdr3_nt: TGTGCCAGCTCACCGCCGACGGGGACTGAAGCTTTCTTT

clone_size: .
j_call: TRBJ1-1
v_call: TRBV4-1
d_call: .
cdr3_length: 16
cdr3_aa: CASSQGSRGENTEAFF
cdr3_nt: TGCGCCAGCAGCCAAGGGTCCAGGGGTGAGAACACTGAAGCTTTCTTT

clone_size: .
j_call: TRBJ1-3
v_call: TRBV6-1
d_call: .
cdr3_length: 17
cdr3_aa: CASSEIRRGPTGNTIYF
cdr3_nt: TGTGCCAGCAGTGAAATTCGGAGGGGACCAACTGGAAACACCATATATTTT

clone_size: .
j_call: TRBJ1-2
v_call: TRBV19
d_call: .
cdr3_length: 14
cdr3_aa: CASTRVGGIDGYTF
cdr3_nt: TGTGCCAGTACCAGGGTTGGGGGGATTGATGGCTACACCTTC

clone_size: .
j_call: TRBJ2-2
v_call: TRBV28
d_call: TRBD2
cdr3_length: 15
cdr3_aa: CASSPGLANTGELFF
cdr3_nt: TGTGCCAGCAGTCCGGGACTAGCGAACACCGGGGAGCTGTTTTTT

clone_size: .
j_call: TRBJ2-7
v_call: TRBV28
d_call: TRBD1
cdr3_length: 15
cdr3_aa: CASNSGTGGLSEQYF
cdr3_nt: TGTGCCAGCAACTCCGGGACAGGGGGCCTATCCGAGCAGTACTTC

clone_size: once
j_call: TRBJ1-6
v_call: TRBV5-6
d_call: .
cdr3_length: 13
cdr3_aa: CASSLDRNSPLHF
cdr3_nt: TGTGCCAGCAGCTTGGACAGGAATTCACCCCTCCACTTT